Sequencing of this T cell receptor (beta chain) was carried out in a study of molecular identifiers for immune sequencing clone quantification. Overall study context: Naive CD8 RNA (20,000 or 100,000 cells) was divided into five aliquots, with four sequenced. Findings of the study overall: Underestimated sizes of highly expanded clones could result from identical TCR molecules that share a barcode.

The V end lost 2 bases, the J end lost 4 bases, and 9 bases lay between the germline ends. Germline V gene lookup returns CDR1 SGHRS and CDR2 YFSETQ. This CDR3 has 13 residues. This clonotype turned up a few times. Its cognate antigen is unknown. Both previously described methods and listed TCR primers were employed to make bulk TCR libraries. From the PCR reads, TCRdb called clonotypes with MiXCR, one entry per CDR3 protein. Here the sample spans nearly 55,000 distinct CDR3 sequences, around 34% being singletons. The chain carries TRBV5-1 and TRBJ1-2; tentatively, D is TRBD1 (5 bases). The TCR comes from a human donor in good health. Some libraries in this study had Jurkat cell RNA spiked in. The sample comprised naive CD8+ T cells from blood, with Jurkat cell RNA spiked in. Indicated subset: FACS-sorted CD8+CD4-CCR7+CD45RA+ naive T cells. This chain's CDR3 is CASSFWTSYGYTF. Written as DNA, the CDR3 is TGCGCCAGCAGCTTTTGGACAAGCTATGGCTACACCTTC.